These 10 T cell receptor beta chains share one sample of origin, sequenced in a study of T cells expressing NK-cell markers. TCRdb reanalyzed the 5' RACE reads, giving one entry per CDR3 protein sequence and no DNA. This sample's table has 160,000 or so distinct CDR3 sequences. The sequencing input was blood T cells: a sorted CD56 or NKG2C T cell subset, CD4+ or CD8+ T cells, or bulk PBMC T cells (not recorded which). These receptors were obtained from a woman aged 18 to 75 in good health.

This chain uses TRBV12-3 or TRBV12-4 with TRBJ1-2. The CDR3 has 14 residues. CDR3 residues: CASSWGLNNYGYTF.

The V and J genes are TRBV27 and TRBJ2-5. Germline CDR1 and CDR2: MNHEY and SMNVEV (reference sequence). CDR3 length equals 13 residues. CDR3 amino acids: CASSFPGQETQYF.

The rearrangement uses TRBV4-2 and TRBJ2-2; the TCRdb call, TRBD1, lacks DNA for checking. In germline, CDR1 is LGHNA, CDR2 YNFKEQ. CDR3 length: 15 residues. The CDR3 reads CASSQDDGGTGELFF.

The V and J genes are TRBV27 and TRBJ2-3. Per the germline V gene, CDR1 is MNHEY and CDR2 is SMNVEV (reference sequence). The CDR3 totals 12 residues. The CDR3 region is CASSHLTDTQYF.

J is TRBJ2-3 and V is TRBV7-8. The CDR3 contains 13 residues. The germline CDR1 and CDR2 sequences are SGHVS and FQNEAQ. This CDR3 reads CASSVDYTDTQYF.

The chain has TRBV5-6 and TRBJ2-7. This CDR3 is 13 amino acids long. CDR1 SGHDT and CDR2 YYEEEE come from the germline V gene. This chain's CDR3 is CASSSLFSYEQYF.

The chain carries TRBV12-3 or TRBV12-4 and TRBJ2-7; checking the TCRdb D call of TRBD1 is not possible without DNA. This CDR3 has 15 amino acids. Here the CDR3 reads CASSSQGRYSGEQYF.

Here the CDR3 reads CASSQDFVSSGSYNEQFF. The V gene is TRBV4-1, the J gene TRBJ2-1; checking the TCRdb D call of TRBD2 is not possible without DNA. Germline CDR1 MGHRA, CDR2 YSYEKL. The CDR3 has 18 amino acids.

V is TRBV11-2 and J is TRBJ2-3; TCRdb names TRBD2, which stays unverified in the absence of DNA. The germline V gene encodes CDR1 SGHAT and CDR2 FQNNGV. The CDR3 spans 13 residues. The CDR3 reads CASSQTSGSSQYF.

The chain carries TRBV29-1 and TRBJ1-1; TCRdb gives TRBD1 as the D gene, but with no DNA this cannot be confirmed. This CDR3 comprises 12 residues. In germline, CDR1 is SQVTM, CDR2 ANQGSEA. CDR3 region: CSVEEYRGEAFF. Complete variable domain (other parts from reference TRBV29-1 and TRBJ1-1): SAVISQKPSRDICQRGTSLTIQCQVDSQVTMMFWYRQQPGQSLTLIATANQGSEATYESGFVIDKFPISRPNLTFSTLTVSNMSPEDSSIYLCSVEEYRGEAFFGQGTRLTVV.